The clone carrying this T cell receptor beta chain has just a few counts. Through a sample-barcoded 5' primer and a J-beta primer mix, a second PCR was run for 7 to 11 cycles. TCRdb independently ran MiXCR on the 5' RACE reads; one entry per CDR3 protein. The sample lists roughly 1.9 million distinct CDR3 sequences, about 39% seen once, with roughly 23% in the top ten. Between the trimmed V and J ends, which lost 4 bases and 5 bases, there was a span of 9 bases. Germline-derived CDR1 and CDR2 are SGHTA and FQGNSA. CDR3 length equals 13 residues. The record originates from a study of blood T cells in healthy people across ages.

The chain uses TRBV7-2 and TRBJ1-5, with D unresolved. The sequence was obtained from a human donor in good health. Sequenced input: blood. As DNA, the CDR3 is TGTGCCAGCAGCTCCAGAGGGTATCAGCCCCAGCATTTT. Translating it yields CASSSRGYQPQHF.